These 8 T cell receptor beta chains came from one sample sequenced in a study of cytomegalovirus exposure and HLA in healthy donors. Amplification used 60 Vbeta primers and 13 Jbeta primers. Generated by immunoSEQ multiplex PCR, the TCRdb table keeps only in-frame clones and is missing some. Among 72,000 or so clones, 74% were seen once, and the ten largest hold roughly 10%. The sample consisted of PBMCs. Receptors were obtained from a human donor in good health.

V is TRBV6-1 and J is TRBJ1-4; maybe TRBD1 (6 bases). The CDR3 loop spans 15 amino acids. Germline V CDR1 and CDR2: MNHNS, SASEGT. The ends were cut back, 1 base at V and 4 bases at J, with 10 bases in the middle. This CDR3 reads CASSEGDTYNEKLFF. The DNA for the CDR3 is TGTGCCAGCAGTGAAGGGGACACATATAATGAAAAACTGTTTTTT.

The DNA of the CDR3 is TGTGCCTGGACGGGACAGCTCACAGATACGCAGTATTTT. Its protein is CAWTGQLTDTQYF. The gene calls are TRBV30 and TRBJ2-3; TRBD1 agrees at 7 bases. The CDR3 spans 13 residues. Trimming at V came to 4 bases and at J to 2 bases, leaving 3 bases not matched to a gene. Germline lookup yields CDR1 GTSNPN and CDR2 SVGIG (reference sequence).

Only a few counts were recorded for this clone. The CDR3 region is CASSQSFRNSGANVLTF. The CDR3 DNA reads as TGTGCCAGCAGCCAATCCTTCAGGAACTCTGGGGCCAACGTCCTGACTTTC. The rearrangement joins TRBV16 to TRBJ2-6; D not certain. The germline gives CDR1 KGHSY, CDR2 FQNENV. The V end was cut by 0 bases, the J end by 0 bases, with 9 bases between. This CDR3 region has 17 residues.

This clone was detected only once. This chain links TRBV5-4 with TRBJ2-2, with 12 bases fitting TRBD2. CDR1 SGHNT and CDR2 YYREEE come from the germline V gene (reference sequence). The CDR3 covers 15 residues. J gave up 5 bases and V 3 bases, and 2 bases lay outside the gene matches. The CDR3 region is CASSSSGRGTGELFF. The CDR3 nucleotides read TGTGCCAGCAGCTCTAGCGGGAGGGGGACCGGGGAGCTGTTTTTT.

This chain links TRBV27 with TRBJ2-1; 9 nucleotides align to TRBD1. CDR1 MNHEY and CDR2 SMNVEV come from the germline V gene (reference sequence). This CDR3 contains 16 residues. With V trimmed by 1 base and J by 14 bases, 15 bases remained unmatched. The CDR3 nucleotides are TGTGCCAGCAGTTTATGGGAAGGGACAGGGTTTTATGAAGAGTTCTTC. It specifies CASSLWEGTGFYEEFF.

The genes are TRBV6-1 and TRBJ2-1; D perhaps matches TRBD2 (6 bases). Germline V gene sequence: CDR1 MNHNS, CDR2 SASEGT. The ends were cut back, 5 bases at V and 3 bases at J, with 8 bases in the middle. The CDR3 covers 13 residues. The CDR3 spells CASSPGDYNEQFF. The CDR3 nucleotides read TGTGCCAGCAGTCCGGGGGACTACAATGAGCAGTTCTTC.

V and J are TRBV6-5 and TRBJ1-1; TRBD1 agrees at 8 bases. This CDR3 comprises 16 residues. Germline assignment: CDR1 MNHEY and CDR2 SVGAGI. With V trimmed by 2 bases and J by 1 base, 6 bases remained unmatched. This CDR3 reads CASSYVTGTGNTEAFF. DNA of the CDR3: TGTGCCAGCAGTTACGTAACCGGGACAGGGAACACTGAAGCTTTCTTT.

This chain connects TRBV11-2 to TRBJ2-7, with TRBD2 as a possible D gene (6 bases). This CDR3 comprises 15 residues. Germline V lookup: CDR1 SGHAT, CDR2 FQNNGV. V was cut by 5 bases and J by 3 bases, with 17 bases left in between. The CDR3 DNA follows: TGTGCCAGCAGCACACTAGCAGGAATCGACTACGAGCAGTACTTC. Translating it yields CASSTLAGIDYEQYF.